This entry is about one T cell receptor beta chain. The sample is drawn from a study of blood T cell repertoires in COVID-19. Across the study: Italy, Spain and the United States were the sources of the convalescent and acute COVID-19 samples. In each case, the material was cDNA or gDNA derived from T cells, B-cell-depleted T cells, or PBMCs.

In the study's own analysis: Quantification of nucleated cells was approximated via reference gene primer amplification. Using immunoSEQ multiplex PCR, the repertoire was profiled, and TCRdb retains in-frame clones only, with some absent. V, J and clone size were drawn from that table, and D and trimming were deduced from the DNA. The repertoire consists of some 40,000 clones, with more than 70% occurring once and the leading ten covering 2% to 2.5%. The sequencing sample was made of peripheral blood. This TCR derives from a human donor in a cohort sampled during active COVID-19.

CDR3 amino acids: CASSWRGSRGNQPQHF. As DNA, the CDR3 is TGTGCCAGCAGCTGGAGAGGGTCGAGAGGCAATCAGCCCCAGCATTTT. The rearrangement links TRBV7-2 to TRBJ1-5; no clear D. This CDR3 comprises 16 residues. V was clipped by 4 bases and J by 2 bases, with 15 bases between them. The germline CDR1 and CDR2 sequences are SGHTA and FQGNSA.